The present T cell receptor (beta chain) was sequenced within a study of cytomegalovirus exposure and HLA in healthy donors. General observations from the study: An analysis done earlier found most TCR beta V segments productive about 90% or about 30% of the time. In a later analysis, TCR beta V- and J-gene trimming was associated with a missense DCLRE1C variant. Most TCR sequences were rare, but some public TCRs occurred in many donors.

The PCR ran on 60 Vbeta and 13 Jbeta primers. Profiled with immunoSEQ multiplex PCR; TCRdb holds only in-frame clones, not every one. The table includes about 150,000 clones, about two thirds detected once. In regard to this clone: Its antigen remains unknown.

This CDR3 region has 14 residues. Per germline, CDR1 MNHNS and CDR2 SASEGT. The V gene lost 4 bases and the J gene lost 6 bases, with 15 bases spanning the gap. V is TRBV6-1 and J is TRBJ1-1, with D unresolved. This TCR was recovered from a woman aged 60-75 years in good health and CMV-seropositive. Material: PBMCs. This CDR3 reads CASSGGPGLPEAFF. Written as DNA, the CDR3 is TGTGCCAGCAGTGGCGGGCCAGGCCTCCCTGAAGCTTTCTTT.